The rows below give T cell receptor beta chains drawn from one sample of a study of T cell responses to AZD1222 COVID-19 vaccine. TCRdb's copy holds only in-frame clones and misses some; the assay was immunoSEQ multiplex PCR. This sample has about 73,000 clones; approximately 89% occur once, and the top ten carry about 9.3%. The sequenced sample was peripheral blood, obtained 28 days after the second AZD1222 dose. These receptors originate from an adult who received the AZD1222 COVID-19 vaccine. CDR3s include the opening cysteine and the closing phenylalanine or tryptophan. Each record gives: CDR3 protein, J gene, V gene.

CASSPTGLNTEAFF,TRBJ1-1,TRBV18
CASSFAANEQYF,TRBJ2-7,TRBV7-6
CASSYSIDGGGTDTQYF,TRBJ2-3,TRBV6-2/TRBV6-3
CAWTVNTEAFF,TRBJ1-1,TRBV30
CASTVAGVEQFF,TRBJ2-1,TRBV11-2
CASSPTASRFLEQYF,TRBJ2-7,TRBV3-1/TRBV3-2
CASSLGQSSTDTQYF,TRBJ2-3,TRBV5-1
CASSPGPGTGNTEAFF,TRBJ1-1,TRBV18
CASSPINRDTGELFF,TRBJ2-2,TRBV5-4
CASSGAWGITGNTIYF,TRBJ1-3,TRBV6-1
CASSEYHSGPGSTGELFF,TRBJ2-2,TRBV25-1
CASSLRQYIEAFF,TRBJ1-1,TRBV12-3/TRBV12-4
CAWNPGPVYTIYF,TRBJ1-3,TRBV30
CASSPYGGLYSPLHF,TRBJ1-6,TRBV19
CASSLTGTGFEQYF,TRBJ2-7,TRBV19
CASTPGLAWDRVGGIAKNIQYF,TRBJ2-4,TRBV21-1
CASSLKGEYSNQPQHF,TRBJ1-5,TRBV27
CASRQGYNSPLHF,TRBJ1-6,TRBV6-5
CASRPRPLAPNTGELFF,TRBJ2-2,TRBV3-1/TRBV3-2
CASSQDLGGYGYTF,TRBJ1-2,TRBV14
CASSLKGSGGYTF,TRBJ1-2,TRBV5-4
CASSARPSSYEQYF,TRBJ2-7,TRBV7-6
CATSSGTGGIGNYGYTF,TRBJ1-2,TRBV24-1
CASSMVPLLNTEAFF,TRBJ1-1,TRBV19
CASSRDGNTEAFF,TRBJ1-1,TRBV7-3
CASSFSDSYQETQYF,TRBJ2-5,TRBV27
CASRNTGRAFF,TRBJ1-1,TRBV6-5
CASSPIYEQFF,TRBJ2-1,TRBV11-2
CASSLDWQGLNTDTQYF,TRBJ2-3,TRBV7-9
CASSQSCGRNTGELFF,TRBJ2-2,TRBV23-1
CASTVGTMSGGAYEQFF,TRBJ2-1,TRBV5-8
CATEASGKETQYF,TRBJ2-5,TRBV28
CASSLQAGGYNEQFF,TRBJ2-1,TRBV7-9
CASTPLTGQETQYF,TRBJ2-5,TRBV5-6
CAWRLTRTGGNTIYF,TRBJ1-3,TRBV30
CASSLATNYGYTF,TRBJ1-2,TRBV11-2
CASSQEPSTDTQYF,TRBJ2-3,TRBV4-2
CASSYPGQIYEQYF,TRBJ2-7,TRBV5-5
CASSLWTPDGEQYF,TRBJ2-7,TRBV28
CASSLGQGRSYEQYF,TRBJ2-7,TRBV5-1
CASSQDRARGNNSPLHF,TRBJ1-6,TRBV4-1
CASSPHSGGAVGELFF,TRBJ2-2,TRBV7-2